This T cell receptor beta chain originates from a study of naive and memory T cell subsets. The beta constant-region primer was an equimolar mix of two oligonucleotides covering TRBC1 and TRBC2. Nested alpha and beta constant-region primers with the SP2 primer drove four PCR rounds on ligated cDNA. A 12-nucleotide UMI and the SP2 primer were added to the cDNA 3' end by oligonucleotide ligation. TCRdb analysed the UMI-ligation and nested PCR reads with MiXCR anew, one entry per CDR3 protein. The sample lists over 90,000 distinct CDR3 sequences, approximately 10% seen once, with 0.13% in the top ten. CDR3 length: 15 amino acids. J was trimmed by 6 bases and V by 6 bases; bases with no gene match: 9. Study conclusions and caveats: Possibly reflecting memory cells re-expressing CD45RA, a few larger clonotypes occurred in naive repertoires, especially CD8. Gini index rose across naive, CM, EM and EMRA in CD4 and CD8. The power law exponent of TCR abundance differed between naive and memory cells.

After CD4 positive bead selection, the CD4-negative fraction gave CD8 T cells. A remark on this clonotype: Its matching antigen is unknown.

The sequenced sample was naive CD4+ T cells from blood. This chain connects TRBV12-3 or TRBV12-4 to TRBJ1-4; 8 bases are a match to TRBD1. The source of this sequence is a human donor in good health. The CDR3 DNA reads TGTGCCAGCAGAAATAGACAGGGGCGGTATGAAAAACTGTTTTTT. The encoded protein is CASRNRQGRYEKLFF.